One TCR beta chain is described in this entry. The antigen is not known. These data belong to a study of CD8 T cells in Susac syndrome. Sequencing of TCR beta was undertaken in CD8+ and CD4+ T cells derived from blood. Negative isolation yielded CD4+ and CD8+ T cells, and FACS enriched TEMRA cells. Findings and limits, study-wide: The study conceded that relatively few individuals underwent its TCR sequencing and HLA analysis.

CDR1 is MNHEY and CDR2 is SMNVEV in the germline V gene (reference sequence). This CDR3 contains 15 residues. V lost 4 bases and J lost 0, with 13 bases in between. About 0.5 to 1 ug RNA was reverse transcribed with random hexamers. The TCR beta CDR3 was amplified by immunoSEQ multiplex PCR across 54 Vbeta, 13 Jbeta. From the immunoSEQ multiplex PCR reads, TCRdb called clonotypes with MiXCR, one entry per CDR3 protein. The profile covers around 77,000 distinct CDR3 sequences, with 95% to 96% appearing a single time and 0.085% to 0.14% taken by the ten largest. This chain links TRBV27 with TRBJ2-7; no reliable D call. The TCR sequence derives from a human donor with multiple sclerosis. Sequencing input: CD4+ T cells from PBMCs. The CDR3 reads CASSYNILVSYEQYF. The DNA of the CDR3 is TGTGCCAGCAGTTATAACATACTGGTCTCCTACGAGCAGTACTTC.